The present T cell receptor beta chain was sequenced within a study of blood T cell repertoires in COVID-19. V lost 0 bases to trimming and J lost 4 bases, with 15 bases between them. The CDR3 contains 16 residues. Germline-derived CDR1 and CDR2 are KGHSH and LQKENI. Only in-frame clones appear in the TCRdb table, and some are missing; sequencing was by immunoSEQ multiplex PCR. The sample comprises some 200,000 clones, around four fifths of which are singletons, and 12% rests with the top ten. This study enrolled people aged roughly 18 to 90 from about 24 US geographic areas. Participants' reported clinical history set cohort assignment. Two negative PCRs, clearance, or symptom resolution had been documented for recovered Cohort 3 donors.

J is TRBJ2-5 and V is TRBV18; D gene unclear. This sequence was found in a man aged 40-55 years who had recovered from COVID-19. The sequencing sample was made of PBMCs or T cells enriched from blood (not recorded which). CDR3 residues: CASSPPPSARGETQYF. For the CDR3, the DNA is TGTGCCAGCTCACCACCCCCCAGCGCTAGAGGAGAGACCCAGTACTTC.